Shown below are 19 T cell receptor beta chains from a single sample sequenced in a study of STAT3 mutations in large granular lymphocyte leukemia. Study results and limitations: At least one immunodominant TCR beta clonotype appeared in every T-cell large granular lymphocyte leukemia patient.

For these receptors, no antigen is known. TCRdb's copy holds only in-frame clones and misses some; the assay was immunoSEQ multiplex PCR. The data hold around 29,000 clones, with approximately 86% observed a single time. Sample: peripheral blood mononuclear cells. Receptor source: a man in his sixties with T-cell large granular lymphocyte leukemia. Some clones in this sample may be carry-over from other donors' samples.

The chain is built from TRBV27 and TRBJ1-6, with 7 bases matching TRBD1. The CDR3 runs to 18 residues. Germline V lookup: CDR1 MNHEY, CDR2 SMNVEV (reference sequence). Trimming cost V 7 bases and J 1 base; bases outside gene matches: 13. The CDR3 reads CASTTLPGDSSYNSPLHF. The DNA of the CDR3 is TGTGCCAGCACCACGCTGCCGGGGGACAGTTCCTATAATTCACCCCTCCACTTT.

The chain employs TRBV7-8 and TRBJ2-7; unclear D gene. CDR3 length: 11 amino acids. CDR1 SGHVS and CDR2 FQNEAQ come from the germline V gene. Trimming stripped 5 bases from V and 7 bases from J, with 9 bases between. The CDR3 nucleotides are TGTGCCAGCAGCCAGGTCGGGGAGCAGTACTTC. This translates into CASSQVGEQYF.

V is TRBV28 and J is TRBJ1-1; 11 nucleotides align to TRBD1. After removal of 3 bases from V and 7 bases from J, the junction contained 10 bases not matched to a gene. Germline-derived CDR1 and CDR2 are MDHEN and SYDVKM. The CDR3 runs 16 residues. The CDR3 loop is CASSLAGTGGWNEAFF. In DNA, the CDR3 is TGTGCCAGCAGTTTGGCAGGGACAGGGGGGTGGAATGAAGCTTTCTTT.

The count of this clone is one. The chain uses TRBV6-5 and TRBJ1-2; D call uncertain. The V gene's germline CDR1 is MNHEY and CDR2 SVGAGI. V was trimmed by 8 bases and J by 0 bases, leaving 13 bases between them. The CDR3 is made up of 14 amino acids. The CDR3: CASSSRAANYGYTF. The CDR3 DNA reads TGTGCCAGCTCCTCTCGGGCCGCTAACTATGGCTACACCTTC.

The rearrangement uses TRBV5-1 and TRBJ2-7; TRBD2 is a possible D gene (5 bases). The V gene lost 0 bases and the J gene lost 4 bases, with 20 bases spanning the gap. The germline gives CDR1 SGHRS, CDR2 YFSETQ. The CDR3 extends over 17 amino acids. Here the CDR3 reads CASSLAVLALKTYEQYF. The CDR3 nucleotides read TGCGCCAGCAGCTTGGCCGTGCTAGCTCTAAAAACATACGAGCAGTACTTC.

The J gene is TRBJ2-3, the V gene TRBV29-1; 9 bases agree with TRBD1. The CDR3 spans 14 residues. With 7 bases clipped from V and 0 bases from J, the junction kept 5 bases outside the gene matches. Germline values: CDR1 SQVTM, CDR2 ANQGSEA. CDR3: CSGTGGASTDTQYF. Here the CDR3 DNA reads TGCAGCGGTACAGGGGGCGCGAGCACAGATACGCAGTATTTT.

This chain connects TRBV29-1 to TRBJ2-5; D might be TRBD1 (5 bases). Trimming cost V 6 bases and J 2 bases, with 10 bases left between them. The germline V gene has CDR1 SQVTM and CDR2 ANQGSEA. The CDR3 covers 12 residues. This chain's CDR3 is CSVATGQETQYF. DNA for the CDR3: TGCAGCGTGGCAACAGGTCAAGAGACCCAGTACTTC.

CDR3 bases: TGTGCCTGGGGGGGACTTTTGGCCGGGGAGCTGTTTTTT. This translates into CAWGGLLAGELFF. The chain has TRBV30 and TRBJ2-2, with TRBD2 as a possible D gene (6 bases). CDR1 and CDR2 (germline): GTSNPN, SVGIG (reference sequence). V was cut by 5 bases and J by 6 bases, with 13 bases left in between. This CDR3 comprises 13 residues.

The rearrangement joins TRBV7-2 to TRBJ2-3, with 13 bases identical to TRBD2. The CDR3 runs to 19 residues. J was trimmed by 0 bases and V by 0 bases; bases with no gene match: 6. Germline lookup yields CDR1 SGHTA and CDR2 FQGNSA. CDR3 loop: CASSLAWTSGSFSTDTQYF. CDR3 coding DNA: TGTGCCAGCAGCTTAGCGTGGACTAGCGGGAGCTTTAGCACAGATACGCAGTATTTT. Supplemented by reference TRBV7-2 and TRBJ2-3, the full variable domain reads GAGVSQSPSNKVTEKGKDVELRCDPISGHTALYWYRQSLGQGLEFLIYFQGNSAPDKSGLPSDRFSAERTGGSVSTLTIQRTQQEDSAVYLCASSLAWTSGSFSTDTQYFGPGTRLTVL.

V usage is TRBV6-6 and J usage is TRBJ1-2; a possible D gene is TRBD1 (5 bases). With 5 bases removed from V and 2 bases from J, the gap between germline ends came to 15 bases. Germline lookup yields CDR1 MNHNY and CDR2 SVGAGI (reference sequence). The CDR3 is made up of 15 amino acids. CDR3 amino acids: CASSAQGQANYGYTF. The CDR3 nucleotides read TGTGCCAGCAGTGCCCAGGGCCAGGCCAACTATGGCTACACCTTC.

The rearrangement joins TRBV4-2 to TRBJ1-6, with D hard to call. The CDR3 runs 14 residues. CDR1 is LGHNA, CDR2 YNFKEQ, per germline. V was shortened by 1 base and J by 11 bases, with 12 bases between the two germline ends. CDR3 region: CASSQVGSGTPLHF. The CDR3 DNA reads as TGTGCCAGCAGCCAAGTAGGAAGCGGGACACCCCTCCACTTT.

The V and J genes are TRBV6-1 and TRBJ1-1, with D possibly TRBD1 on 5 matching bases. The CDR3 has 14 residues. Germline CDR1 is MNHNS and CDR2 is SASEGT. V was trimmed by 6 bases and J by 0 bases, leaving 11 bases between them. The CDR3 here is CASSWGSMNTEAFF. The CDR3 nucleotides are TGTGCCAGCAGCTGGGGGTCCATGAACACTGAAGCTTTCTTT.

The chain is built from TRBV18 and TRBJ2-1, with 11 bases aligning to TRBD2. The CDR3 runs 16 residues. The V gene end was trimmed by 3 bases and the J gene end by 7 bases; junction bases not matched to a gene: 8. Per germline, CDR1 KGHSH and CDR2 LQKENI. This CDR3 is CASSPTLAGGKNEQFF. In DNA, the CDR3 is TGTGCCAGCTCACCTACGCTAGCGGGAGGTAAGAATGAGCAGTTCTTC. The whole variable domain, remainder taken from reference TRBV18 and TRBJ2-1, is NAGVMQNPRHLVRRRGQEARLRCSPMKGHSHVYWYRQLPEEGLKFMVYLQKENIIDESGMPKERFSAEFPKEGPSILRIQQVVRGDSAAYFCASSPTLAGGKNEQFFGPGTRLTVL.

The chain combines TRBV5-1 with TRBJ2-3; D not resolved. The germline V gene encodes CDR1 SGHRS and CDR2 YFSETQ. The V gene lost 1 base and the J gene lost 0 bases, with 6 bases spanning the gap. CDR3 size: 14 residues. The CDR3 sequence is CASSLLASTDTQYF. The CDR3 DNA follows: TGCGCCAGCAGCTTGTTGGCTAGCACAGATACGCAGTATTTT. Full variable domain (outside the CDR3, taken from reference TRBV5-1 and TRBJ2-3): KAGVTQTPRYLIKTRGQQVTLSCSPISGHRSVSWYQQTPGQGLQFLFEYFSETQRNKGNFPGRFSGRQFSNSRSEMNVSTLELGDSALYLCASSLLASTDTQYFGPGTRLTVL.

This chain joins TRBV7-6 and TRBJ2-1; TRBD1 or TRBD2 may be the D gene (5 bases each). This CDR3 contains 13 residues. The germline V gene has CDR1 SGHVS and CDR2 FNYEAQ. The V end was cut by 6 bases, the J end by 8 bases, with 14 bases between. The CDR3 bases are TGTGCCAGCAGTTGGGCGAGAGGGGATGAGCAGTTCTTC. Its protein is CASSWARGDEQFF. Full variable domain (rest looked up from reference TRBV7-6 and TRBJ2-1): GAGVSQSPRYKVTKRGQDVALRCDPISGHVSLYWYRQALGQGPEFLTYFNYEAQQDKSGLPNDRFSAERPEGSISTLTIQRTEQRDSAMYRCASSWARGDEQFFGPGTRLTVL.

This clone has a single count. This chain connects TRBV11-3 to TRBJ2-3; 8 bases match TRBD2. Germline values: CDR1 SGHNT, CDR2 YENEEA. There are 15 residues in the CDR3. Germline trimming cut 5 bases from V and 1 base from J; bases unmatched to any gene: 5. CDR3 residues: CASSEGLGGTDTQYF. The CDR3 DNA reads TGTGCCAGCAGCGAGGGACTAGGTGGCACAGATACGCAGTATTTT.

The rearrangement joins TRBV5-1 to TRBJ2-6, with D possibly TRBD1 on 5 matching bases. Deletions cut 0 bases from V and 0 bases from J, with 13 bases between. Germline V lookup: CDR1 SGHRS, CDR2 YFSETQ. The CDR3 spans 18 residues. The CDR3 region has the DNA TGCGCCAGCAGCTTGGGGGCAGGGCCAACCTCTGGGGCCAACGTCCTGACTTTC. Translating it yields CASSLGAGPTSGANVLTF.

As for this clone: Other DNA variants within this sample encode the same CDR3. The chain carries TRBV9 and TRBJ2-5, with TRBD1 identical over 8 bases. Germline V gives CDR1 SGDLS, CDR2 YYNGEE. The J segment lost 5 bases and the V segment lost 2 bases, leaving 5 bases of the junction unmatched. The CDR3 has 14 amino acids. CDR3 bases: TGTGCCAGCAGCGTGGGACAGGCGGGGGAGACCCAGTACTTC. It specifies CASSVGQAGETQYF. Complete variable domain (other parts from reference TRBV9 and TRBJ2-5): DSGVTQTPKHLITATGQRVTLRCSPRSGDLSVYWYQQSLDQGLQFLIQYYNGEERAKGNILERFSAQQFPDLHSELNLSSLELGDSALYFCASSVGQAGETQYFGPGTRLLVL.

For this clone: An end of the junction does not agree with germline; a read error may underlie this. V usage is TRBV2 and J usage is TRBJ2-7; no definite D call. The CDR3 runs to 11 residues. Germline CDR1 reads SNHLY; CDR2 reads FYNNEI. The CDR3 spells CASREGYEQYF. As DNA, the CDR3 is TGTGCCAGCAGGGAAGGCTACGAGCAGTACTTC.